This T cell receptor (beta chain) came from a study of shared clonotypes between healthy human individuals. Trimming took off 3 bases at V and 5 bases at J, with 4 bases between the two ends. Germline loops: CDR1 MNHEY, CDR2 SMNVEV (reference sequence). This CDR3 region has 12 residues. Loaded into unsorted PBMC replicate PCRs was roughly 320 ng DNA, tens of thousands of T cell genomes. Only in-frame clones appear in the TCRdb table, and some are missing; sequencing was by immunoSEQ multiplex PCR. The sample contains around 530,000 clones, around 78% of which appear only once. About this clone: This specimen includes other DNA sequences encoding the same CDR3.

Healthy and HIV-negative, the adult donors had no recent acute infections or vaccinations. Caucasian adults residing in Nashville, Tennessee made up all the donors. The gene calls are TRBV27 and TRBJ2-2; D unclear. The source is a middle-aged woman in good health. Some clones in this sample may be carry-over from other donors' samples. Sequenced: PBMCs. The CDR3 spells CASSFRTGELFF. CDR3 nucleotides: TGTGCCAGCAGTTTTCGGACCGGGGAGCTGTTTTTT.